The subject of this entry is one TCR beta chain. Its specificity is not known. The data derive from a study of blood T cells in healthy people across ages. The study, taken as a whole, reports: Possibly confounding the expanded clonotype changes was the fact that donor CMV status was unknown. Higher naive T cell percentage went strongly together with higher TCR beta diversity. PBMC samples, being unsorted, prevented any conclusive comparison of naive and antigen-experienced cells.

Next came a second PCR, run for about 7 to 12 cycles, which used a sample-barcoded 5' primer along with a J-beta primer mix. TCRdb processed the 5' RACE reads anew with MiXCR; each CDR3 protein has one entry. Here the sample spans fewer than 800,000 distinct CDR3 sequences, around 20% being singletons. J lost 4 bases, V lost 0 bases, and 4 bases had no gene match. CDR3 length: 15 residues. Germline CDR1 DFQATT, CDR2 SNEGSKA (reference sequence). The source is a man in his 70s in good health. The material sequenced was blood. The rearrangement links TRBV20-1 to TRBJ2-7, with TRBD1 matching 12 bases. The CDR3 protein is CSARDRDRGLYEQYF. CDR3 DNA: TGCAGTGCTAGAGACCGGGACAGGGGGCTTTACGAGCAGTACTTC.